These T cell receptor beta chains were read from a single sample in a study of preoperative IRX-2 immunotherapy in early breast cancer. Assay: immunoSEQ multiplex PCR; the TCRdb copy retains only in-frame clones and omits some. The profile covers more than 50,000 clones, with 94% appearing a single time and about 1.8% taken by the ten largest. This material was obtained from a patient treated with IRX-2 immunotherapy. These TCRs come from a human donor with breast cancer. Both conserved end residues are part of each CDR3. D genes are given only for firm matches. Where a row states a size, it is once, few, many or the class of an expanded clone; other rows omit it.

CDR3nt	CDR3aa	abundance	j_gene	d_gene	v_gene
TGTGCCTGTGGTAGTAACTCACCCCTCCACTTT	CACGSNSPLHF	NA	TRBJ1-6	NA	TRBV30
TGTGCCAGCAGTTCTAGCGGGAGATGGACCGGGGAGCTGTTTTTT	CASSSSGRWTGELFF	NA	TRBJ2-2	TRBD2	TRBV27
TGTGCCAGCAGCTTAGGGGGAAGGTCCGGGGAGCTGTTTTTT	CASSLGGRSGELFF	NA	TRBJ2-2	NA	TRBV13
TGTGCCAGCAGCTTTCAGGGGGAGGGAGAGACCCAGTACTTC	CASSFQGEGETQYF	once	TRBJ2-5	NA	TRBV7-9
TGCGCCAGCAGTCAATCGGTGGGTATCAAGGACACTGAAGCTTTCTTT	CASSQSVGIKDTEAFF	NA	TRBJ1-1	NA	TRBV23-1
TGTGCCAGCAGCCGGCCCGTCAGCACAGATACGCAGTATTTT	CASSRPVSTDTQYF	NA	TRBJ2-3	NA	TRBV5-6
TGTGCCAGTAGCACCGGGACAGGGGTATCCTACGAGCAGTACTTC	CASSTGTGVSYEQYF	NA	TRBJ2-7	TRBD1	TRBV19
TGTGCCAGCTCACCAGGACTAGCGGGAGGCGGAGATACGCAGTATTTT	CASSPGLAGGGDTQYF	NA	TRBJ2-3	TRBD2	TRBV18
TGTGCCAGCAGCTTAGTCCGGGGAGAGCAGTTCTTC	CASSLVRGEQFF	NA	TRBJ2-1	NA	TRBV11-3
TGTGCCAGCAGCCGCTCAGGGACTTCACCCCTCCACTTT	CASSRSGTSPLHF	NA	TRBJ1-6	NA	TRBV28
TGTGCCAGCTCACCATCCGTTTACTATGGCTACACCTTC	CASSPSVYYGYTF	NA	TRBJ1-2	NA	TRBV18
TGTGCCAGCAGTTTACTAGGGACAGGGGGAAGCGGGGAGCTGTTTTTT	CASSLLGTGGSGELFF	NA	TRBJ2-2	TRBD1	TRBV27
TGCGCCAGCAGCCAAGATTATGGCACCGGGGAGCTGTTTTTT	CASSQDYGTGELFF	NA	TRBJ2-2	NA	TRBV4-3
TGCAGCGTAAAACGGGGCTCCCTGGAGACCCAGTACTTC	CSVKRGSLETQYF	NA	TRBJ2-5	NA	TRBV29-1
TGTGCCAGCAGCTATTCGGGCTACGAGCAGTACTTC	CASSYSGYEQYF	NA	TRBJ2-7	NA	TRBV7-9
TGTGCCAGCAGCTACGTGGATATGGGTGAGCAGTTCTTC	CASSYVDMGEQFF	once	TRBJ2-1	NA	TRBV7-6
TGTGCCAGCACTCGGGGGACAGGGATCACCGGGGAGCTGTTTTTT	CASTRGTGITGELFF	NA	TRBJ2-2	TRBD1	TRBV7-2
TGTGCCAGCAGTGAAGCGGGACTAGCGGGACGTGAGACCCAGTACTTC	CASSEAGLAGRETQYF	NA	TRBJ2-5	TRBD2	TRBV6-1
TGTGCCACCAGCAGAGGTGATACGCAGTATTTT	CATSRGDTQYF	once	TRBJ2-3	NA	TRBV15
TGTGCCAGCAGTGATTGGCTTAAAGAGACCCAGTACTTC	CASSDWLKETQYF	once	TRBJ2-5	NA	TRBV25-1
TGTGCCAGCAGTTATTCGGGTGGCAGAATGGGTGAAAAACTGTTTTTT	CASSYSGGRMGEKLFF	NA	TRBJ1-4	NA	TRBV6-5
TGTGCCAGCAGCTTAGCGGGAGGATCTGCCGAGCAGTACTTC	CASSLAGGSAEQYF	NA	TRBJ2-7	TRBD2	TRBV11-2
TGTGCCAGCAGCTTGGTGCGGGCAGGACCCCCGGGCGAGCAGTACTTC	CASSLVRAGPPGEQYF	NA	TRBJ2-7	NA	TRBV5-6
TGTGCCAGCAGGCCTCGGGACCCACACTACGAGCAGTACTTC	CASRPRDPHYEQYF	NA	TRBJ2-7	NA	TRBV7-8
TGTGCCAGCAGCCCCCCCGGGACAGAGAACACTGAAGCTTTCTTT	CASSPPGTENTEAFF	NA	TRBJ1-1	TRBD1	TRBV5-4
TGTGCCAGCAGTGCACCCGGGACAGGGGGCTACAATGAGCAGTTCTTC	CASSAPGTGGYNEQFF	NA	TRBJ2-1	TRBD1	TRBV25-1
TGCGCCAGCAGACCTGTGGGACAACCCAATGAAAAACTGTTTTTT	CASRPVGQPNEKLFF	NA	TRBJ1-4	NA	TRBV5-1
TGTGCCAGCAGCAATAGGGGGCCCCAAGAGACCCAGTACTTC	CASSNRGPQETQYF	NA	TRBJ2-5	TRBD1	TRBV7-2
TGTGCCAGCAGCAAGGACAGGGGACGCTCCTACGAGCAGTACTTC	CASSKDRGRSYEQYF	NA	TRBJ2-7	TRBD1	TRBV27
TGTGCCAGCAGCTTAGTTTGGACAGGGGTAGAGGAGAATGGCTACACCTTC	CASSLVWTGVEENGYTF	once	TRBJ1-2	TRBD1	TRBV7-2
TGTGCCAGCAGCCAAGGCGCTGAAGCTTTCTTT	CASSQGAEAFF	NA	TRBJ1-1	NA	TRBV2
TGTGCCAGTCCGGTGGGTGGTTCACCCCTCCACTTT	CASPVGGSPLHF	NA	TRBJ1-6	NA	TRBV18
TGTGCCACCAGCAACAAGGGGACAGATATTAGCAATCAGCCCCAGCATTTT	CATSNKGTDISNQPQHF	NA	TRBJ1-5	TRBD1	TRBV15
TGTGCCAGCAGCCGTGGGACTAGTTTTGCCGGGGAGCTGTTTTTT	CASSRGTSFAGELFF	NA	TRBJ2-2	TRBD2	TRBV5-4
TGTGCCAGCAGCTTATCTGCGGGACTCGGGGAGCAGTACTTC	CASSLSAGLGEQYF	NA	TRBJ2-7	NA	TRBV7-8
TGTGCCAGCAGACCCCAAGGACAGCCAACCTACGAGCAGTACTTC	CASRPQGQPTYEQYF	once	TRBJ2-7	NA	TRBV6-5
TGCGCCAGCAGTCACCCCGCGGGACAGGGTTTTGGAAACACCATATATTTT	CASSHPAGQGFGNTIYF	NA	TRBJ1-3	TRBD1	TRBV23-1
TGTGCCAGCAGTTACAGGGGCGATGAGCAGTTCTTC	CASSYRGDEQFF	NA	TRBJ2-1	NA	TRBV6-6
TGCGCCAGCAGCTTGACGAGCGGGAGACACGAGCAGTACTTC	CASSLTSGRHEQYF	NA	TRBJ2-7	TRBD2	TRBV5-1
TGTGCCAGCAGCCCACGGACAGGGACGATGAACACTGAAGCTTTCTTT	CASSPRTGTMNTEAFF	NA	TRBJ1-1	TRBD1	TRBV7-2
TGTGCCAGCAGTTACTGGCAGGGCTACGAGCAGTACTTC	CASSYWQGYEQYF	NA	TRBJ2-7	NA	TRBV6-5
TGTGCCAGCAGCTTCGGGGGGCAGCCTAGTATCTACGAGCAGTACTTC	CASSFGGQPSIYEQYF	NA	TRBJ2-7	NA	TRBV5-5
TGTGCCAGCAGTGCCCTCTACGGTGATACGCAGTATTTT	CASSALYGDTQYF	NA	TRBJ2-3	NA	TRBV25-1
TGTGCCAGCAGGGGATGGGGGAGCTCTGGAAACACCATATATTTT	CASRGWGSSGNTIYF	NA	TRBJ1-3	NA	TRBV5-6
TGCGCCAGCAGCCAAGATACGCCCTGGGGTTCCGGGGAGCTGTTTTTT	CASSQDTPWGSGELFF	NA	TRBJ2-2	NA	TRBV4-3
TGTGCCAGCTCACCCTCGATCGATTACGAGCAGTACTTC	CASSPSIDYEQYF	NA	TRBJ2-7	NA	TRBV18
TGTGCCAGCAGCCCCACAGGGAACACTGAAGCTTTCTTT	CASSPTGNTEAFF	NA	TRBJ1-1	NA	TRBV7-3
TGTGCCAGCTCCCAGACAGGGGCAGAGACCCAGTACTTC	CASSQTGAETQYF	NA	TRBJ2-5	TRBD1	TRBV18
TGTGCCAGCAGTCCACACGAGACAGCTAACCGCTACGAGCAGTACTTC	CASSPHETANRYEQYF	NA	TRBJ2-7	NA	TRBV28
TGTGCCAGCAGCCCCATGGGACTTCGGGAGACCCAGTACTTC	CASSPMGLRETQYF	NA	TRBJ2-5	NA	TRBV7-2
TGTGCCAGCAGTCTCGGACTAGCGGGGACTTACAATGAGCAGTTCTTC	CASSLGLAGTYNEQFF	NA	TRBJ2-1	TRBD2	TRBV27